This entry lists 10 T cell receptor beta chains sequenced from one sample in a study of Ad26.COV2.S vaccination and SARS-CoV-2 variants. This sample's treatment: around 19 received Ad26.COV2.S at low or high dose, single or two shots; roughly 5 received placebo; per-sample allocation not given. Sample collection was performed on day 63 after the first vaccine or placebo injection. Sequencing used immunoSEQ multiplex PCR; TCRdb keeps in-frame clones, though not all of them. The table records about 500,000 clones, 70% to 90% of them present only once. Sequenced here: peripheral blood, sampled in a trial of Ad26.COV2.S vaccine versus placebo. These TCRs come from a person aged 18 to 59 who received the Ad26.COV2.S COVID-19 vaccine or a placebo.

The CDR3: CASSLATGFDTQYF. In nucleotides, the CDR3 is TGTGCCAGCAGCTTAGCTACTGGGTTTGATACGCAGTATTTT. The chain joins TRBV7-2 to TRBJ2-3, with D unresolved. Trimming cost V 0 bases and J 6 bases, with 10 bases left between them. Germline assignment: CDR1 SGHTA and CDR2 FQGNSA. CDR3 length: 14 residues.

The V call is TRBV3-1 (or the pseudogene TRBV3-2), the J call TRBJ2-5; 9 bases line up with TRBD1. CDR3 size: 16 residues. Unmatched junction bases numbered 9, after V lost 3 bases and J lost 4 bases. Germline CDR1 is LGHDT and CDR2 is YNNKEL (reference sequence). CDR3 region: CASSHKTGTGLETQYF. As DNA, the CDR3 is TGTGCCAGCAGCCATAAGACCGGGACAGGGTTAGAGACCCAGTACTTC.

The chain combines TRBV4-2 with TRBJ2-7; tentatively, D is TRBD1 (5 bases). The germline V gene has CDR1 LGHNA and CDR2 YNFKEQ. V was pared by 0 bases and J by 2 bases, with 14 bases between. This CDR3 contains 16 residues. The CDR3 here is CASSQEGELTAYEQYF. In nucleotides, the CDR3 is TGTGCCAGCAGCCAAGAAGGGGAACTCACTGCCTACGAGCAGTACTTC.

Only one count was recorded for this clone. This chain connects TRBV12-3 or TRBV12-4 to TRBJ1-1; D is ambiguous. The V and J ends lost 5 bases and 4 bases respectively, with 5 bases between them. The CDR3 length is 11 residues. CDR3 loop: CASSPATEAFF. DNA of the CDR3: TGTGCCAGCAGTCCCGCCACTGAAGCTTTCTTT.

Only one count was recorded for this clone. This chain links TRBV7-9 with TRBJ2-3, with 11 nucleotides matching TRBD2. This CDR3 is built from 17 residues. Germline CDR1 SEHNR, CDR2 FQNEAQ (reference sequence). Losses at the gene ends were 1 base for V and 0 bases for J; bases not matched to a gene: 3. CDR3 sequence (DNA): TGTGCCAGCAGCTTAGGGGGGACTAGCGGAAGCACAGATACGCAGTATTTT. Amino acids: CASSLGGTSGSTDTQYF.

This chain joins TRBV4-3 and TRBJ2-2; tentatively, D is TRBD2 (5 bases). Germline values: CDR1 LGHNA, CDR2 YSLEER. The length of the CDR3 is 16 residues. The V and J ends lost 3 bases and 7 bases respectively, with 18 bases between them. CDR3 in DNA: TGCGCCAGCAGCCATTTACGGCTAGCTAGTGGCGGGGAGCTGTTTTTT. Translation gives CASSHLRLASGGELFF.

The J gene is TRBJ2-3, the V gene TRBV9, with 8 positions matching TRBD1. With 4 bases clipped from V and 2 bases from J, the junction kept 6 bases outside the gene matches. This CDR3 is built from 15 residues. Germline V gene sequence: CDR1 SGDLS, CDR2 YYNGEE. CDR3 sequence (DNA): TGTGCCAGCAGCCTACAGGGGGAATTCACAGATACGCAGTATTTT. It specifies CASSLQGEFTDTQYF.

This clone was observed a single time. The chain is built from TRBV2 and TRBJ1-3; D is unresolved. The CDR3 totals 15 residues. V was clipped by 6 bases and J by 5 bases, with 17 bases between them. Germline V gene data show CDR1 as SNHLY and CDR2 as FYNNEI. CDR3 bases: TGTGCCAGCAGACCCCTCAAGGGTCCTAGAAACACCATATATTTT. Encoded protein: CASRPLKGPRNTIYF.

CDR3 coding DNA: TGTGCCAGCAGCGCTAGCGGGGGGGCTACCCCAGATACGCAGTATTTT. Residues: CASSASGGATPDTQYF. The chain recombines TRBV7-9 with TRBJ2-3, with 12 positions matching TRBD2. The CDR3 loop spans 16 amino acids. The V and J ends lost 5 bases and 4 bases, in that order; junction bases with no gene match: 7. CDR1 is SEHNR and CDR2 is FQNEAQ in the germline V gene (reference sequence). Based on the CDR3 plus reference TRBV7-9 and TRBJ2-3, the full variable domain is DTGVSQNPRHKITKRGQNVTFRCDPISEHNRLYWYRQTLGQGPEFLTYFQNEAQLEKSRLLSDRFSAERPKGSFSTLEIQRTEQGDSAMYLCASSASGGATPDTQYFGPGTRLTVL.

V usage is TRBV9 and J usage is TRBJ2-3; TRBD1 is a possible D gene (7 bases). This CDR3 spans 22 amino acids. V lost 4 bases to trimming and J lost 0 bases, with 33 bases between them. The germline CDR1 and CDR2 sequences are SGDLS and YYNGEE. CDR3 amino acids: CASSKIRGGDSARRPSTDTQYF. The CDR3 DNA is TGTGCCAGCAGCAAGATTCGCGGAGGGGACAGCGCGCGCCGTCCTAGCACAGATACGCAGTATTTT.